Presented here are 2 T cell receptor beta chains from one specimen sequenced in a study of long-term antiretroviral therapy in people with HIV. immunoSEQ v3.0 was run at survey level. Sequencing was performed with immunoSEQ multiplex PCR; in TCRdb, only in-frame clones are kept and a portion is missing. Of roughly 28,000 clones in the sample, more than 85% were seen once. The starting material was unsorted PBMCs, obtained 5.3 years after starting antiretroviral therapy. These receptors originate from a man aged 50-59 years with HIV.

The chain joins TRBV29-1 to TRBJ2-3; 11 bases fit TRBD2. Germline V gene lookup returns CDR1 SQVTM and CDR2 ANQGSEA. V lost 3 bases to trimming and J lost 8 bases; unmatched junction nucleotides: 7. The CDR3 contains 14 residues. CDR3 sequence: CSVEASGGPRTQYF. In nucleotides, the CDR3 is TGCAGCGTTGAGGCTAGCGGGGGGCCTCGTACGCAGTATTTT.

The CDR3 region has the DNA TGCGCCGTAGGCCATGGGACAGGAGGCAATGAGCAGTTCTTC. Translated, it gives CAVGHGTGGNEQFF. The chain combines TRBV5-1 with TRBJ2-1; 8 bases are shared with TRBD1. The V and J ends lost 10 bases and 6 bases, in that order; junction bases with no gene match: 12. The CDR3 consists of 14 residues. Germline V lookup: CDR1 SGHRS, CDR2 YFSETQ.